This T cell receptor (beta chain) was found in a study of human T cells and chemical hapten exposure. Sample time point: patch test 1, 2 weeks after DPC sensitization. The treatment was: therapeutic diphenylcyclopropenone sensitization with weekly scalp DPC. TCRdb processed the RACE reads anew with MiXCR; each CDR3 protein has one entry. There are about 360,000 distinct CDR3 sequences in the sample; roughly 4.8% occur only once, and around 2% lies in the top ten. Overall study findings and caveats: The study found expanded TCRs formed significantly more large CDR3 similarity clusters than controls.

This clonotype occurred a few times. Its target is unknown. The material sequenced was whole blood, taken in connection with sensitization to the hapten diphenylcyclopropenone (DPC). The sequence derives from a woman aged 45-65 years with alopecia areata. Some clones in this sample may be carry-over from other donors' samples.

In DNA, the CDR3 is TGTGCCAGCAGGAACAGGGGACACACCTTC. Its protein product is CASRNRGHTF. The chain has TRBV12-3 or TRBV12-4 and TRBJ1-2, with 7 nucleotides matching TRBD1. CDR3 length: 10 amino acids. V was clipped by 6 bases and J by 12 bases; unmatched bases: 4.